Following are 2 T cell receptor beta chains from one sample sequenced in a study of T cells in localized non-small cell lung cancer. Method: immunoSEQ multiplex PCR; TCRdb's copy keeps in-frame clones and lacks some. The profile covers some 21,000 clones, with 90% to 95% appearing a single time and about 4.2% taken by the ten largest. Specimen: peripheral blood, collected before any cancer treatment. Every receptor here comes from a male donor at least 60 years old with stage I squamous cell lung carcinoma.

The chain uses TRBV27 and TRBJ1-5, with 10 bases identical to TRBD1. This CDR3 is 16 amino acids long. J was trimmed by 7 bases and V by 5 bases; bases with no gene match: 11. Per the germline V gene, CDR1 is MNHEY and CDR2 is SMNVEV (reference sequence). The DNA for the CDR3 is TGTGCCAGCAGTCCTACTCGACAGGGGGCAGGACAGCCCCAGCATTTT. Translation gives CASSPTRQGAGQPQHF.

CDR3 residues: CASTESYEQYF. CDR3 coding DNA: TGTGCCAGCACGGAGTCCTACGAGCAGTACTTC. V and J are TRBV2 and TRBJ2-7; D ambiguous. V was cut by 7 bases and J by 1 base, with 5 bases left in between. This CDR3 is 11 amino acids long. In germline, CDR1 is SNHLY, CDR2 FYNNEI.